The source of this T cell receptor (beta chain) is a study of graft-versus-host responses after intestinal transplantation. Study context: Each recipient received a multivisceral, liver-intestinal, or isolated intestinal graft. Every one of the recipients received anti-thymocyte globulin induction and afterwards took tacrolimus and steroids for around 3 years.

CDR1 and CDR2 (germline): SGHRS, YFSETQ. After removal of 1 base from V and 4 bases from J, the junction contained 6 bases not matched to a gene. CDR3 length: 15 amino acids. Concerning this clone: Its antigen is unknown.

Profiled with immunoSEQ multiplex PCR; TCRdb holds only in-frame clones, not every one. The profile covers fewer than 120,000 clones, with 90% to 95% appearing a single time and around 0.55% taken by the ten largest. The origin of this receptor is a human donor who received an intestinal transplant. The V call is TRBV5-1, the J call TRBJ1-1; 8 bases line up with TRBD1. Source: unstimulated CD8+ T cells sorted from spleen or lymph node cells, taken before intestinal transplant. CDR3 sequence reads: CASSLWQGAGTEAFF. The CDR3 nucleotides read TGCGCCAGCAGCTTGTGGCAGGGGGCGGGCACTGAAGCTTTCTTT.